This T cell receptor beta chain came from a study of T-cell reconstitution after alpha-beta-depleted transplantation in children. The CDR3 extends over 17 amino acids. The ends were cut back, 5 bases at V and 3 bases at J, with 20 bases in the middle. Using unique molecular identifiers, the investigators prepared the TCRbeta library. TCRdb analysed the PCR reads with MiXCR anew, one entry per CDR3 protein. The top ten hold under 15% of the sample, which has about 200,000 distinct CDR3 sequences, roughly 14% seen once. This clonotype turned up a few times. The J gene is TRBJ2-4, the V gene TRBV12-3 or TRBV12-4; D gene uncertain. The specimen was PBMCs from the stem cell graft donor, collected from the stem cell graft. This TCR was recovered from a human donor who donated a stem cell graft to a child with acute lymphoblastic leukemia. The CDR3 here is CASSTRLGPRVKNIQYF. The CDR3 bases are TGTGCCAGCAGTACCCGGCTGGGTCCACGGGTCAAAAACATTCAGTACTTC.